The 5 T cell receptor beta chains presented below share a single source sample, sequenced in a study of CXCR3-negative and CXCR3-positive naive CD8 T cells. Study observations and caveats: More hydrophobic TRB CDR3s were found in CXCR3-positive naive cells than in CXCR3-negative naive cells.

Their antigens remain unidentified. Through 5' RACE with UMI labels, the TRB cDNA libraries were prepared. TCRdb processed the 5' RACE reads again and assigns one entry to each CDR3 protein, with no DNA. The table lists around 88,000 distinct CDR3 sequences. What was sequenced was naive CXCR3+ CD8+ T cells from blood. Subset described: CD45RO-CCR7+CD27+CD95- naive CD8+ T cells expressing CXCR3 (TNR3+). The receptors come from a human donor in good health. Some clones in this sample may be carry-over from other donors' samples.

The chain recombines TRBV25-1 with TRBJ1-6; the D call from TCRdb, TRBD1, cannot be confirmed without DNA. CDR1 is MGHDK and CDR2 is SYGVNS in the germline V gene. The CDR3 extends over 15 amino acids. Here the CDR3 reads CASSSPFWLNSPLHF.

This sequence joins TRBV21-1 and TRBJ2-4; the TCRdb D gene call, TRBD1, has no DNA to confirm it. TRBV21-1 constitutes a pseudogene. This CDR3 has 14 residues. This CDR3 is CASSRGPSKNIQYF.

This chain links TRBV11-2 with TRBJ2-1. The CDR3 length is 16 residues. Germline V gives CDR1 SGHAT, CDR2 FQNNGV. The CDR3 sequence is CASSLDWTESYNEQFF.

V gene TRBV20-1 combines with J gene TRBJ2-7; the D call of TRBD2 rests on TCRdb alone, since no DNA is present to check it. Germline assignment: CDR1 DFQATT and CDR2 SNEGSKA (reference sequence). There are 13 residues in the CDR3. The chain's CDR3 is CSVRASGDYEQYF.

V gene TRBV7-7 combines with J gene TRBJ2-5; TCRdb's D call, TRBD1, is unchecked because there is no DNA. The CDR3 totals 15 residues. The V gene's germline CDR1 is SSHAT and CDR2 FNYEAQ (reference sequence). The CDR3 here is CASTSDRDGSETQYF. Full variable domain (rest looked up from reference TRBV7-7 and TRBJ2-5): GAGVSQSPRYKVTKRGQDVTLRCDPISSHATLYWYQQALGQGPEFLTYFNYEAQPDKSGLPSDRFSAERPEGSISTLTIQRTEQRDSAMYRCASTSDRDGSETQYFGPGTRLLVL.